This section outlines one T cell receptor (beta chain) sequence together with its context. This clonotype was counted ten times or more. This receptor's antigen is unknown. Per-base qualities were not stored, and no clone one base away is much larger. The TCR beta CDR3 regions were amplified from the RNA transcripts. A first-round RT-PCR of the TCR CDR3 used the HTBI primer set with the Qiagen OneStep RT-PCR kit. Libraries were constructed in a second round of multiplex PCR, after which size selection and purification were carried out. Libraries were sequenced paired-end with 100 bp reads on an Illumina HiSeq2000. The paper's data handling went like this. SOAPnuke was used to process the raw data, removing reads that contained adapters or uncalled bases, had a mean Phred below 15, or lacked an exact match to the constant primer or identifier. High-quality paired reads were merged with COPE v1.2.5, and unique nucleotide sequences were defined as clonotypes. Clonotypes were aligned to IMGT TRBV, TRBD and TRBJ reference segments using MiTCR v1.1. The analysis was restricted to V-J combinations with a frequency above 0.0001, which together covered 99.2% of the repertoires. The TCS score was defined as F50 (clonal expansion) divided by E x V (chaos), with BLOSUM62-based TCRdist calculated between CDR3 peptides within each V-J. Welch's t-statistics and random forest reduced some 510 V-J features to under 15, which were used in a naive Bayes classifier (R e1071). TCRdb reran the public reads through fastp at Q25 and MiXCR, keeping productive beta chains. Rows are unified per CDR3 protein, each entry keeping the most common DNA and genes. The V and J calls and clone size are TCRdb's, not the authors'. The table for this sample lists roughly 420,000 distinct CDR3 sequences; about 15% of them were counted only once. Just under 8% of the sample is taken by the ten largest.

Graves' hyperthyroidism was defined as stable when no progression to ophthalmopathy occurred over 18 months of follow-up. Hyperthyroidism patients were aged 18 to 65 years and newly diagnosed, with disease duration of less than 2 months. Any patient with an uncontrolled infection, another autoimmune disease, pregnancy or lactation was excluded. Diagnoses were established on the basis of clinical symptoms, serum thyroxine and TRAb, thyroid ultrasound, and orbital computed tomography. Ficoll-Paque density gradient centrifugation was used to isolate PBMCs from about 9.4 ml of fresh peripheral blood. Total RNA was extracted using Trizol reagent, and RNA quality was assessed on an Agilent 2100 Bioanalyzer. The data derive from a study of T cells in Graves' hyperthyroidism and ophthalmopathy (dated by TCRdb to about 2019). As for the study more broadly: Peripheral blood samples were taken at initial diagnosis, before any treatment was given. TCR V-J signatures able to tell the groups apart were searched for in a discovery cohort of 90 to 100 patients, of whom 43 had Graves' ophthalmopathy and roughly 59 had stable Graves' hyperthyroidism. Prospective prediction of ophthalmopathy was tested in an independent validation cohort consisting of 18 hyperthyroidism patients and over 15 patients who later progressed to ophthalmopathy. For training and testing, the 80 to 100 patients in the discovery cohort were randomly divided in a 7:3 ratio. Thyroid tissue and blood T-cell repertoires from several Graves' hyperthyroidism patients were also compared in the study. Following sampling, methimazole starting at 30 mg daily was given to hyperthyroidism patients, and high-dose intravenous methylprednisolone was given to ophthalmopathy patients. According to the paper, TCR Vbeta CDR3 sequencing was carried out on 135 peripheral blood samples, which came from 40 to 45 ophthalmopathy, around 74 hyperthyroidism and some 17 progressor patients.

The CDR3 numbers 16 residues from cysteine through phenylalanine. Only the CDR3 region is kept as DNA, spanning 48 bases read in frame from base 1. Trimming takes 0 bases off V and 2 bases off J; junction bases not matched to a gene: 4. In the germline V gene (reference sequence), CDR1 corresponds to LGHDT and CDR2 to YNNKEL. Summary of the overall study and its limitations: Sample size was not statistically predetermined, and blinding of investigators to group allocation was not performed. Ophthalmopathy was separated from stable hyperthyroidism by a 13 V-J signature model, with 85% to 90% sensitivity and approximately 81% specificity obtained in cross-validation and 80%/75% obtained in testing. Most expanded thyroid clonotypes (frequency above 0.001) were also detected in blood, suggesting blood repertoires may reflect thyroid immune responses. During validation, the model predicted progression to ophthalmopathy a median of roughly six months ahead of onset, with around 71% sensitivity and around 72% specificity.

The rearrangement combines TRBV3-1 with TRBJ2-3, with 8 central nucleotides matching TRBD2. This TCR came from a woman aged 18-35 years with Graves' hyperthyroidism. Sequencing was done on a sample of blood. CDR3 loop: CASSQEVAGNTDTQYF. The sequenced DNA: TGTGCCAGCAGCCAAGAGGTAGCGGGGAACACAGATACGCAGTATTTT.